One sample yielded the 22 T cell receptor beta chains listed below, sequenced in a study of blood T cell repertoires in COVID-19. Sequenced by immunoSEQ multiplex PCR; TCRdb stores in-frame clones only, minus some. This table has approximately 100,000 clones, 84% appearing once. Sequencing input: peripheral blood. The receptors stem from a woman aged 50 to 65 with acute or convalescent COVID-19.

The rearrangement links TRBV5-1 to TRBJ1-3; D unclear. V was pared by 0 bases and J by 8 bases, with 9 bases between. Looked up from germline, CDR1 is SGHRS and CDR2 is YFSETQ. The CDR3 has 13 amino acids. This CDR3 is CASSLERGDTIYF. The CDR3 DNA follows: TGCGCCAGCAGCTTGGAACGGGGAGACACCATATATTTT.

This chain connects TRBV5-1 to TRBJ1-3; 12 nucleotides match TRBD1. From germline, CDR1 is SGHRS and CDR2 YFSETQ. After removal of 3 bases from V and 4 bases from J, the junction contained 14 bases not matched to a gene. CDR3 length: 19 amino acids. CDR3 sequence: CASSYLPGQGALQGNTIYF. The CDR3 DNA is TGCGCCAGCAGCTACCTCCCGGGACAGGGGGCTCTACAAGGAAACACCATATATTTT.

The chain is built from TRBV6-6 and TRBJ1-5, with TRBD1 as a possible D gene (5 bases). Germline V CDR1 and CDR2: MNHNY, SVGAGI (reference sequence). The length of the CDR3 is 15 residues. Trimming shortened V by 5 bases and J by 0 bases, and 11 bases separated the two germline ends. DNA for the CDR3: TGTGCCAGCAGTGGGGGGGGTTATAGCAATCAGCCCCAGCATTTT. Protein product: CASSGGGYSNQPQHF.

The V gene is TRBV7-2, the J gene TRBJ2-7; D possibly corresponds to TRBD1 (6 bases). Germline CDR1 is SGHTA and CDR2 is FQGNSA. The ends were cut back, 4 bases at V and 5 bases at J, with 9 bases in the middle. The CDR3 has 12 residues. In nucleotides, the CDR3 is TGTGCCAGCAGCTCCAACAGGGACGAGCAGTACTTC. Translation gives CASSSNRDEQYF. Full variable domain (rest looked up from reference TRBV7-2 and TRBJ2-7): GAGVSQSPSNKVTEKGKDVELRCDPISGHTALYWYRQSLGQGLEFLIYFQGNSAPDKSGLPSDRFSAERTGGSVSTLTIQRTQQEDSAVYLCASSSNRDEQYFGPGTRLTVT.

This clone was observed a single time. V gene TRBV6-5 combines with J gene TRBJ1-5; D is uncertain. The V end was cut by 5 bases, the J end by 0 bases, with 11 bases between. This CDR3 has 15 residues. Germline assignment: CDR1 MNHEY and CDR2 SVGAGI. CDR3 DNA sequence: TGTGCCAGCAGTCGCACAGAGAATAGCAATCAGCCCCAGCATTTT. It specifies CASSRTENSNQPQHF.

The rearrangement joins TRBV4-1 to TRBJ2-5, with 8 positions matching TRBD1. This CDR3 is 16 amino acids long. CDR1 and CDR2 (germline): MGHRA, YSYEKL. With 4 bases clipped from V and 3 bases from J, the junction kept 10 bases outside the gene matches. In nucleotides, the CDR3 is TGCGCCAGCAGCCCCCCCGGAGGACAGGGAGAAGAGACCCAGTACTTC. Its translation: CASSPPGGQGEETQYF.

V usage is TRBV9 and J usage is TRBJ2-7; no reliable D call. Germline V lookup: CDR1 SGDLS, CDR2 YYNGEE. The V end lost 0 bases, the J end lost 2 bases, and 9 bases lay between the germline ends. The CDR3 sequence is 14 residues long. The CDR3 loop is CASSVGTAAYEQYF. The CDR3 DNA is TGTGCCAGCAGCGTAGGAACAGCAGCCTACGAGCAGTACTTC.

A few counts support this clone. CDR3 nucleotide sequence: TGTGCCAGCAGTGAAGTGAGTGGACGGGATCAAGAGACCCAGTACTTC. This codes for CASSEVSGRDQETQYF. The chain carries TRBV25-1 and TRBJ2-5; tentative D call: TRBD2 (5 bases). Germline-derived CDR1 and CDR2 are MGHDK and SYGVNS. Trimming removed 2 bases at V and 2 bases at J, with 15 bases between. The CDR3 covers 16 residues.

The chain recombines TRBV6-2 or TRBV6-3 with TRBJ2-6; D unresolved. From germline, CDR1 is MNHEY and CDR2 SVGEGT. The germline V and J ends were trimmed by 0 bases and 1 base, with 13 bases remaining between them. This CDR3 region has 18 residues. The CDR3 DNA reads as TGTGCCAGCAGTTACTCGAATATCAGAGGATCTGGGGCCAACGTCCTGACTTTC. Its protein is CASSYSNIRGSGANVLTF.

The rearrangement joins TRBV7-8 to TRBJ1-5; D might be TRBD1 (6 bases). Germline CDR1 and CDR2: SGHVS and FQNEAQ. This CDR3 is built from 15 residues. With 5 bases removed from V and 11 bases from J, the gap between germline ends came to 22 bases. The CDR3: CASSEQGGGGLAQHF. In DNA, the CDR3 is TGTGCCAGCAGCGAACAGGGAGGGGGGGGCCTAGCCCAGCATTTT.

The V and J genes are TRBV28 and TRBJ1-3; weak D call: TRBD1 (5 bases). The germline gives CDR1 MDHEN, CDR2 SYDVKM. Trimming took off 8 bases at V and 1 base at J, with 12 bases between the two ends. The CDR3 contains 14 residues. In nucleotides, the CDR3 is TGTGCCAGCTTCTTCAGGGATTCTGGAAACACCATATATTTT. Translated: CASFFRDSGNTIYF. Combining the CDR3 with reference TRBV28 and TRBJ1-3 gives the whole variable domain DVKVTQSSRYLVKRTGEKVFLECVQDMDHENMFWYRQDPGLGLRLIYFSYDVKMKEKGDIPEGYSVSREKKERFSLILESASTNQTSMYLCASFFRDSGNTIYFGEGSWLTVV.

This chain joins TRBV27 and TRBJ2-3; D may be TRBD2 (6 bases). Trimming left V 4 bases short and J 2 bases short, with 13 bases between. The V gene's germline CDR1 is MNHEY and CDR2 SMNVEV (reference sequence). This CDR3 comprises 15 residues. The CDR3 sequence: CASSSPGLFTDTQYF. Here the CDR3 DNA reads TGTGCCAGCAGTTCTCCGGGACTCTTCACAGATACGCAGTATTTT.

The J gene is TRBJ1-2, the V gene TRBV10-3; TRBD1 matches 8 bases. Losses at the gene ends were 9 bases for V and 2 bases for J; bases not matched to a gene: 5. The CDR3 contains 13 residues. The germline V gene encodes CDR1 ENHRY and CDR2 SYGVKD. The CDR3 DNA sequence: TGTGCCATTACGGACAGGGAAAACTATGGCTACACCTTC. Its translation: CAITDRENYGYTF.

The chain employs TRBV6-5 and TRBJ1-6, with a tentative D call TRBD1 (6 bases). V lost 2 bases and J 6 bases, leaving 14 bases between the germline ends. Germline V gene lookup returns CDR1 MNHEY and CDR2 SVGAGI. This CDR3 spans 16 amino acids. The CDR3 region has the DNA TGTGCCAGCAGTTACCGCGGGGGCGCTGGTAATTCACCCCTCCACTTT. This encodes CASSYRGGAGNSPLHF.

This chain links TRBV5-8 with TRBJ2-2; the D gene is possibly TRBD2 (5 bases). The V gene's germline CDR1 is SGHTS and CDR2 YDEGEE. V was cut by 5 bases and J by 4 bases, with 15 bases left in between. This CDR3 contains 15 residues. Here the CDR3 DNA reads TGTGCCAGCAGATTGAGAGGGTATGGCACCGGGGAGCTGTTTTTT. Translated: CASRLRGYGTGELFF. The whole variable domain, remainder taken from reference TRBV5-8 and TRBJ2-2, is EAGVTQSPTHLIKTRGQQATLRCSPISGHTSVYWYQQALGLGLQFLLWYDEGEERNRGNFPPRFSGRQFPNYSSELNVNALELEDSALYLCASRLRGYGTGELFFGEGSRLTVL.

This chain links TRBV6-5 with TRBJ2-7; D perhaps matches TRBD1 (6 bases). The ends were cut back, 5 bases at V and 9 bases at J, with 17 bases in the middle. CDR1 is MNHEY, CDR2 SVGAGI, per germline. CDR3 length: 13 residues. The CDR3 DNA reads as TGTGCCAGCAGTACAGGGTGGCAAACGAGGCAGTACTTC. This encodes CASSTGWQTRQYF.

The sample holds one count of this clone. This chain connects TRBV5-6 to TRBJ1-5; TRBD1 aligns across 11 bases. The germline V gene has CDR1 SGHDT and CDR2 YYEEEE. The CDR3 has 13 residues. V trimming: 7 bases; J trimming: 4 bases; junction bases outside the gene matches: 1. The CDR3 is CASGTGGNQPQHF. The CDR3 bases are TGTGCCAGCGGGACAGGGGGAAATCAGCCCCAGCATTTT.

This rearrangement joins TRBV29-1 to TRBJ1-1, with a weak D call TRBD1 (5 bases). CDR1 SQVTM and CDR2 ANQGSEA come from the germline V gene. V was trimmed by 6 bases and J by 0 bases, leaving 17 bases between them. This CDR3 comprises 15 residues. Here the CDR3 reads CSVSAGWGMNTEAFF. The CDR3 coding sequence is TGCAGCGTCAGTGCAGGGTGGGGTATGAACACTGAAGCTTTCTTT.

This chain connects TRBV5-1 to TRBJ2-2; TRBD2 aligns across 9 bases. The germline gives CDR1 SGHRS, CDR2 YFSETQ. This CDR3 contains 17 residues. Unmatched junction bases numbered 6, after V lost 0 bases and J lost 3 bases. The CDR3 nucleotides are TGCGCCAGCAGCTTGGCTGCGGGGGGGCCGTACACCGGGGAGCTGTTTTTT. Residues: CASSLAAGGPYTGELFF.

This clone was seen a single time. This chain joins TRBV15 and TRBJ2-6; 10 bases are shared with TRBD1. The V gene end was trimmed by 5 bases and the J gene end by 1 base; junction bases not matched to a gene: 8. Looked up from germline, CDR1 is LNHNV and CDR2 is YYDKDF (reference sequence). This CDR3 is 18 amino acids long. The CDR3 loop reads CATSARQGAASGANVLTF. The CDR3 DNA reads as TGTGCCACCAGCGCCCGACAGGGGGCGGCATCTGGGGCCAACGTCCTGACTTTC.

The chain has TRBV7-9 and TRBJ1-1, with D perhaps matching TRBD1 (6 bases). The germline V and J ends were trimmed by 2 bases and 0 bases, with 10 bases remaining between them. CDR1 SEHNR and CDR2 FQNEAQ come from the germline V gene (reference sequence). The CDR3 consists of 15 residues. CDR3 sequence: CASSLQGQLNTEAFF. The CDR3 DNA follows: TGTGCCAGCAGCTTACAAGGACAGCTGAACACTGAAGCTTTCTTT.

V gene TRBV4-2 combines with J gene TRBJ2-3; D remains unclear. The CDR3 consists of 18 residues. Trimming shortened V by 0 bases and J by 6 bases, and 22 bases separated the two germline ends. Looked up from germline, CDR1 is LGHNA and CDR2 is YNFKEQ. The CDR3 DNA reads as TGTGCCAGCAGCCAAGATAACGCAGGTCCCCTATCTGGGGATACGCAGTATTTT. This codes for CASSQDNAGPLSGDTQYF.